The next 21 T cell receptor beta chains were all read from a single sample in a study of blood T cell repertoires in COVID-19. The repertoire was sequenced with immunoSEQ multiplex PCR; TCRdb's copy has only in-frame clones and lacks some. The data show around 210,000 clones, about 82% seen once. Specimen: peripheral blood. These TCRs come from a man over 45 with COVID-19, enrolled during active disease.

The chain recombines TRBV2 with TRBJ1-5; 9 nucleotides line up with TRBD1. This CDR3 has 14 amino acids. The germline gives CDR1 SNHLY, CDR2 FYNNEI. The junction had 4 bases not matched to a gene; V was cut back by 5 bases and J by 5 bases. The CDR3, as DNA: TGTGCCAGCAGTACGGGACAGGGCGATCAGCCCCAGCATTTT. Translation gives CASSTGQGDQPQHF.

The V gene is TRBV4-1, the J gene TRBJ2-3; TRBD1 matches 9 bases. Trimming cost V 3 bases and J 2 bases; bases outside gene matches: 3. The CDR3 extends over 15 amino acids. Germline lookup yields CDR1 MGHRA and CDR2 YSYEKL. The DNA for the CDR3 is TGCGCCAGCAGCCACGGGACAGGGTCCACAGATACGCAGTATTTT. Translated: CASSHGTGSTDTQYF.

V usage is TRBV28 and J usage is TRBJ1-4; possible D gene TRBD1, 6 bases. This CDR3 contains 14 residues. The V end lost 5 bases, the J end lost 4 bases, and 11 bases lay between the germline ends. Germline V gives CDR1 MDHEN, CDR2 SYDVKM. The CDR3 is CASSQQGDNEKLFF. CDR3 in DNA: TGTGCCAGCAGTCAACAGGGCGATAATGAAAAACTGTTTTTT.

The gene calls are TRBV19 and TRBJ2-1; 8 bases are a match to TRBD2. J lost 4 bases, V lost 4 bases, and 33 bases had no gene match. Germline CDR1 reads LNHDA; CDR2 reads SQIVND (reference sequence). The CDR3 loop spans 24 amino acids. The CDR3 spells CASSNPAGTPSTILGSGGYNEQFF. CDR3 sequence (DNA): TGTGCCAGTAGTAACCCCGCCGGGACACCGTCGACTATTCTGGGGAGCGGGGGATACAATGAGCAGTTCTTC.

This chain joins TRBV7-9 and TRBJ1-3; D is perhaps TRBD1 (6 bases). Trimming took off 2 bases at V and 4 bases at J, with 18 bases between the two ends. This CDR3 contains 17 residues. The germline V gene has CDR1 SEHNR and CDR2 FQNEAQ (reference sequence). The CDR3 is CASSLTTGSVGGNTIYF. The CDR3 DNA sequence: TGTGCCAGCAGCTTAACAACAGGGTCGGTGGGAGGAAACACCATATATTTT.

This clone was detected only a few times. J is TRBJ1-1 and V is TRBV3-1 (or the pseudogene TRBV3-2); weak D call: TRBD1 (5 bases). Trimming stripped 6 bases from V and 1 base from J, with 9 bases between. This CDR3 has 13 amino acids. In germline, CDR1 is LGHDT, CDR2 YNNKEL (reference sequence). The CDR3, as DNA: TGTGCCAGCAGTCCAACAGGGAACACTGAAGCTTTCTTT. This encodes CASSPTGNTEAFF.

The genes are TRBV30 and TRBJ1-5; 9 bases align to TRBD1. The V and J ends lost 5 bases and 7 bases, in that order; junction bases with no gene match: 6. The CDR3 extends over 13 amino acids. Germline CDR1 reads GTSNPN; CDR2 reads SVGIG (reference sequence). The CDR3 loop is CAWQGQGGQPQHF. Written as DNA, the CDR3 is TGTGCCTGGCAGGGACAGGGTGGACAGCCCCAGCATTTT. Based on the CDR3 plus reference TRBV30 and TRBJ1-5, the full variable domain is SQTIHQWPATLVQPVGSPLSLECTVEGTSNPNLYWYRQAAGRGLQLLFYSVGIGQISSEVPQNLSASRPQDRQFILSSKKLLLSDSGFYLCAWQGQGGQPQHFGDGTRLSIL.

The chain links TRBV4-2 to TRBJ2-1; D call uncertain. The germline gives CDR1 LGHNA, CDR2 YNFKEQ. Trimming removed 1 base at V and 9 bases at J, with 7 bases between. This CDR3 has 12 residues. The CDR3 DNA reads TGTGCCAGCAGCCAAGTTAGTTCTGAGCAGTTCTTC. Translated, it gives CASSQVSSEQFF.

The chain recombines TRBV28 with TRBJ1-6; D is undetermined. Trimming took off 1 base at V and 6 bases at J, with 10 bases between the two ends. CDR1 MDHEN and CDR2 SYDVKM come from the germline V gene. The CDR3 runs to 15 residues. CDR3 DNA sequence: TGTGCCAGCAGTTTATTGTACGACTTTAATTCACCCCTCCACTTT. Translated: CASSLLYDFNSPLHF.

The V call is TRBV4-1, the J call TRBJ1-2; 8 nucleotides line up with TRBD1. The junction had 8 bases not matched to a gene; V was cut back by 4 bases and J by 4 bases. This CDR3 spans 15 amino acids. Germline CDR1 and CDR2: MGHRA and YSYEKL. Here the CDR3 DNA reads TGCGCCAGCAGCCTCCGGACAGGGCTGGGCTATGGCTACACCTTC. Its protein product is CASSLRTGLGYGYTF.

The genes are TRBV24-1 and TRBJ1-2, with 7 bases identical to TRBD1. Germline V lookup: CDR1 KGHDR, CDR2 SFDVKD. Trimming took 4 bases from V and 5 from J; bases not matched to a gene: 3. This CDR3 comprises 13 residues. CDR3 amino acids: CATSEGTAYGYTF. CDR3 nucleotides: TGTGCCACCAGTGAAGGGACAGCTTATGGCTACACCTTC.

In its sample, this clone was seen a few times. The chain recombines TRBV5-1 with TRBJ2-3; 8 bases line up with TRBD2. Germline lookup yields CDR1 SGHRS and CDR2 YFSETQ. V trimming: 2 bases; J trimming: 2 bases; junction bases outside the gene matches: 7. The CDR3 has 16 residues. CDR3 in amino acids: CASSLGAGATTDTQYF. CDR3 in DNA: TGCGCCAGCAGCTTAGGAGCGGGGGCCACCACAGATACGCAGTATTTT.

This clone was seen a handful of times. The chain recombines TRBV30 with TRBJ1-6, with 7 nucleotides matching TRBD1. The germline gives CDR1 GTSNPN, CDR2 SVGIG (reference sequence). This CDR3 comprises 16 residues. V shed 2 bases and J 5 bases; nucleotides not matched to a gene: 9. The CDR3 coding sequence is TGTGCCTGGAGTATGAGGGGGCGGCTTAATAATTCACCCCTCCACTTT. This codes for CAWSMRGRLNNSPLHF.

V is TRBV19 and J is TRBJ2-2; 7 nucleotides line up with TRBD2. The germline V gene encodes CDR1 LNHDA and CDR2 SQIVND (reference sequence). The CDR3 has 14 amino acids. Losses at the gene ends were 6 bases for V and 1 base for J; bases not matched to a gene: 2. CDR3 in DNA: TGTGCCAGTAGCCCGGGGGGGAACACCGGGGAGCTGTTTTTT. Translated, it gives CASSPGGNTGELFF.

The table lists this clone with many counts. The rearrangement uses TRBV28 and TRBJ1-2; D is ambiguous. The CDR3 is 13 amino acids. Deletions cut 6 bases from V and 4 bases from J, with 12 bases between. Germline lookup yields CDR1 MDHEN and CDR2 SYDVKM. As DNA, the CDR3 is TGTGCCAGCAGCAGACAACGCACCTATGGCTACACCTTC. This translates into CASSRQRTYGYTF.

The V call is TRBV7-3, the J call TRBJ2-1, with TRBD2 matching 10 bases. Losses at the gene ends were 2 bases for V and 8 bases for J; bases not matched to a gene: 6. In germline, CDR1 is SGHTA, CDR2 FQGTGA. The CDR3 spans 15 residues. This chain's CDR3 is CASSLAQAGGHEQFF. CDR3 nucleotides: TGTGCCAGCAGCTTAGCCCAAGCGGGGGGGCATGAGCAGTTCTTC.

The gene calls are TRBV3-1 (or the pseudogene TRBV3-2) and TRBJ2-7, with D possibly TRBD2 on 5 matching bases. From germline, CDR1 is LGHDT and CDR2 YNNKEL (reference sequence). The germline V and J ends were trimmed by 4 bases and 1 base, with 14 bases remaining between them. The CDR3 runs to 15 residues. The CDR3 DNA reads TGTGCCAGCAGCCCCCCGCCGGGGTCTTCCTACGAGCAGTACTTC. Translated: CASSPPPGSSYEQYF.

The chain couples TRBV4-2 to TRBJ1-3; no reliable D call. The length of the CDR3 is 16 residues. The germline CDR1 and CDR2 sequences are LGHNA and YNFKEQ. V shed 0 bases and J shed 0 bases, with 9 bases lying between them. CDR3 residues: CASSQERRSSGNTIYF. DNA of the CDR3: TGTGCCAGCAGCCAAGAAAGACGGAGCTCTGGAAACACCATATATTTT.

The V and J genes are TRBV30 and TRBJ2-1; 11 positions agree with TRBD2. The CDR3 covers 17 residues. Trimming cost V 0 bases and J 7 bases; bases outside gene matches: 11. Germline CDR1 GTSNPN, CDR2 SVGIG (reference sequence). The CDR3 is CAWSVRSSGGASNEQFF. In DNA, the CDR3 is TGTGCCTGGAGTGTACGAAGTAGCGGGGGGGCTTCGAATGAGCAGTTCTTC.

The DNA of the CDR3 is TGTGCCAGCAGCTTATACCGGCGGAACCAAGAGACCCAGTACTTC. Its translation is CASSLYRRNQETQYF. This rearrangement joins TRBV11-2 to TRBJ2-5; D is undetermined. Germline assignment: CDR1 SGHAT and CDR2 FQNNGV. There are 15 residues in the CDR3. V was trimmed by 2 bases and J by 0 bases, leaving 10 bases between them. Full variable domain (rest looked up from reference TRBV11-2 and TRBJ2-5): EAGVAQSPRYKIIEKRQSVAFWCNPISGHATLYWYQQILGQGPKLLIQFQNNGVVDDSQLPKDRFSAERLKGVDSTLKIQPAKLEDSAVYLCASSLYRRNQETQYFGPGTRLLVL.

The chain has TRBV4-2 and TRBJ1-5; 7 bases line up with TRBD1. Germline V gene data show CDR1 as LGHNA and CDR2 as YNFKEQ. J gave up 4 bases and V 4 bases, and 7 bases lay outside the gene matches. The CDR3 consists of 15 residues. CDR3 DNA: TGTGCCAGCAGCCCTGACAGGGAGTGGAATCAGCCCCAGCATTTT. Its protein is CASSPDREWNQPQHF.